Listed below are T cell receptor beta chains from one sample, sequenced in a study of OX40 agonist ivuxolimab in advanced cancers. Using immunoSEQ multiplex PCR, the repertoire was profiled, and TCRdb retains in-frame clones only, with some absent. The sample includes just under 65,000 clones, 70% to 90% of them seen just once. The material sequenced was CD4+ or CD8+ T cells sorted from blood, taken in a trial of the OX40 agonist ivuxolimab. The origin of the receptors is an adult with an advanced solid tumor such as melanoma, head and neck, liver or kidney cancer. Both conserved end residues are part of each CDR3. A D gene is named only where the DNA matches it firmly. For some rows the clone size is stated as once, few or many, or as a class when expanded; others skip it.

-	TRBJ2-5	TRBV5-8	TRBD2	CASSRKGLAGETQYF	TGTGCCAGCAGCCGCAAGGGACTAGCGGGAGAGACCCAGTACTTC
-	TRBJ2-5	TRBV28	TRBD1	CASSFRGPFGETQYF	TGTGCCAGCAGTTTTAGGGGGCCGTTCGGGGAGACCCAGTACTTC
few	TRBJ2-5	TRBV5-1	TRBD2	CASSLALSGKETQYF	TGCGCCAGCAGCTTGGCTTTGAGCGGGAAGGAGACCCAGTACTTC
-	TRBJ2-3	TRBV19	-	CASTAWGTDTQYF	TGTGCCAGTACCGCTTGGGGCACAGATACGCAGTATTTT
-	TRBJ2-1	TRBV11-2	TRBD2	CASTSAGTSGGREQFF	TGTGCCAGCACCTCAGCCGGGACTAGCGGGGGGCGGGAGCAGTTCTTC
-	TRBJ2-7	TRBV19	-	CASSIGGLLSYEQYF	TGTGCCAGTAGTATAGGTGGGCTACTCTCCTACGAGCAGTACTTC
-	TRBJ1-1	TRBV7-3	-	CASSTSGGFNTEAFF	TGTGCCAGCAGCACGTCCGGGGGGTTTAACACTGAAGCTTTCTTT
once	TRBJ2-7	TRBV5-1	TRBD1	CASSRTGGEQYF	TGCGCCAGCAGCCGGACAGGGGGCGAGCAGTACTTC
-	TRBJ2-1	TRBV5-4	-	CASSWGRATYNEQFF	TGTGCCAGCAGCTGGGGTAGGGCCACCTACAATGAGCAGTTCTTC
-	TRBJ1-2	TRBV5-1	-	CASSLGQGNYGYTF	TGCGCCAGCAGCTTGGGGCAGGGAAACTATGGCTACACCTTC
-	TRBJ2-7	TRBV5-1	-	CASSLEPGDLHEQYF	TGCGCCAGCAGCTTGGAGCCAGGTGATTTACACGAGCAGTACTTC
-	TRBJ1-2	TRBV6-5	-	CASANPRDTYGYTF	TGTGCCAGCGCTAACCCCCGGGATACCTATGGCTACACCTTC
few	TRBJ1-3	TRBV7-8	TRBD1	CASSLGTGPDSGNTIYF	TGTGCCAGCAGCCTCGGGACAGGGCCTGACTCTGGAAACACCATATATTTT
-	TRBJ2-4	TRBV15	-	CATSRDPGVKNIQYF	TGTGCCACCAGCAGAGATCCGGGCGTTAAAAACATTCAGTACTTC
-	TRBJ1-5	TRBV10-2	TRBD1	CASSPGQGASSSNQPQHF	TGCGCCAGCAGCCCGGGACAGGGGGCTTCGAGTAGCAATCAGCCCCAGCATTTT
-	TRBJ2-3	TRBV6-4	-	CASSEQETDTQYF	TGTGCCAGCAGTGAACAGGAGACAGATACGCAGTATTTT
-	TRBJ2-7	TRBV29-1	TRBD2	CSVAAGLAGGTYEQYF	TGCAGCGTTGCGGCCGGACTAGCGGGAGGAACCTACGAGCAGTACTTC